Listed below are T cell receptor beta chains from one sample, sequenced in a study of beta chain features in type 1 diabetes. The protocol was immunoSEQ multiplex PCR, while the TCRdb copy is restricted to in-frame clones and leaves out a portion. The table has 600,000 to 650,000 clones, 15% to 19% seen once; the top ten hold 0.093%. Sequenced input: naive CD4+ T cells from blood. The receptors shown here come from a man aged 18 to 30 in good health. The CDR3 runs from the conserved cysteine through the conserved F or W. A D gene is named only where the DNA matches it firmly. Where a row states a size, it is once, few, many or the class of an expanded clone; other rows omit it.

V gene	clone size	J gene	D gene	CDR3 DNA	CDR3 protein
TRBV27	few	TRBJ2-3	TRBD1	TGTGCCAGCAGGCCGGGACAGGGGAGGCCAGATACGCAGTATTTT	CASRPGQGRPDTQYF
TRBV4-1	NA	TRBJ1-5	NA	TGCGCCAGCAGGCAAGGGTTAGGGACGTATCAGCCCCAGCATTTT	CASRQGLGTYQPQHF
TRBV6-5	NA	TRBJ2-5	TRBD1	TGTGCCAGCAGTAGGGGGACAGGACAAGAGACCCAGTACTTC	CASSRGTGQETQYF
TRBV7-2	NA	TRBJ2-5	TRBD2	TGTGCCAGCAGCTTAGCCGCTAGCGGGGGGAGGGAGACCCAGTACTTC	CASSLAASGGRETQYF
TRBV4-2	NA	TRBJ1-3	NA	TGTGCCAGCAGTCGCGGGGAGTCCCTCTCTGGAAACACCATATATTTT	CASSRGESLSGNTIYF
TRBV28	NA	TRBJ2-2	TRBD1	TGTGCCAGCACCTTGGGGACAGGGAACACCGGGGAGCTGTTTTTT	CASTLGTGNTGELFF
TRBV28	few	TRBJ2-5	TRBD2	TGTGCCAGCAGTCCCGGGGGGGGACGGACACAAGAGACCCAGTACTTC	CASSPGGGRTQETQYF
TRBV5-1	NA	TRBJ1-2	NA	TGCGCCAGCAGCTTGGGACAGGACTATTATGGCTACACCTTC	CASSLGQDYYGYTF
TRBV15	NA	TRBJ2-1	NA	TGTGCCACCAGCAGAGCCAGGGGCTCCTACAATGAGCAGTTCTTC	CATSRARGSYNEQFF
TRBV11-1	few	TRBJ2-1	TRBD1	TGTGCCAGCCTTAGGACAGGCTACAATGAGCAGTTCTTC	CASLRTGYNEQFF
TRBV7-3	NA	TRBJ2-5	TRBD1	TGTGCCAGCTCCAGGGGGTCGTCCGAGACCCAGTACTTC	CASSRGSSETQYF
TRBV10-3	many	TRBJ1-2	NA	TGTGCCATCAGTGATTCTCGGACGGCCCGCTTCGCCTTC	CAISDSRTARFAF
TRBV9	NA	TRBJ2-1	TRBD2	TGTGCCAGCAGCGTGCTAGCGGGAGGGCCGAGTGAGCAGTTCTTC	CASSVLAGGPSEQFF
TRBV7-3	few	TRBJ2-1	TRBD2	TGTGCCAGCAGCCGGACTAGCGGGAGTTCCTACAATGAGCAGTTCTTC	CASSRTSGSSYNEQFF
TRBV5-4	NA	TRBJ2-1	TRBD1	TGTGCCAGCAGGCAAGGGACAGGGGACTACAATGAGCAGTTCTTC	CASRQGTGDYNEQFF
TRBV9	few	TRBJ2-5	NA	TGTGCCAGCAGCGCAGGGTTAGAGACCCAGTACTTC	CASSAGLETQYF
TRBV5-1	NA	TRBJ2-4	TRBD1	TGCGCCAGCAGACCAGGACAGGCTAAAAACATTCAGTACTTC	CASRPGQAKNIQYF
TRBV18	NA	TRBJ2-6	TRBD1	TGTGCCAGCTCATACCAGGGACAGCCCGCATCTGGGGCCAACGTCCTGACTTTC	CASSYQGQPASGANVLTF
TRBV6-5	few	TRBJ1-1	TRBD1	TGTGCCAGCAGTTACCGGACAGGGGCGAGCACTGAAGCTTTCTTT	CASSYRTGASTEAFF
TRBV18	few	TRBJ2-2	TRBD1	TGTGCCAGCTCACCGCGAATGGGACAGGGAATCACCGGGGAGCTGTTTTTT	CASSPRMGQGITGELFF
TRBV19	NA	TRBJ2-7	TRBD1	TGTGCCAGTAGTAACCGGGTGGGACAGGGGGCGGACGAGCAGTACTTC	CASSNRVGQGADEQYF
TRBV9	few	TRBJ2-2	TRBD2	TGTGCCAGCAGCGTACCGACTAGCGGGGCCACCGGGGAGCTGTTTTTT	CASSVPTSGATGELFF
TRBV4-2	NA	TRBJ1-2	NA	TGTGCCAGCAGCCAGGACAGAGCGCTCTATGGCTACACCTTC	CASSQDRALYGYTF
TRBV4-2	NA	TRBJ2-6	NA	TGTGCCAGCAGCCAAGATTGGGGGATACGAGCTGGGGCCAACGTCCTGACTTTC	CASSQDWGIRAGANVLTF
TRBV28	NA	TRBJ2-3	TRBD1	TGTGCCAGCAGTAACAGGGGAATTAATACAGATACGCAGTATTTT	CASSNRGINTDTQYF
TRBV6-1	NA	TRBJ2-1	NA	TGTGCCAGCAGTGAACTGGGCAGCCATGAGCAGTTCTTC	CASSELGSHEQFF
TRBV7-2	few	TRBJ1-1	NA	TGTGCCAGCAGCCCTCAACTGACAGGGAACACTGAAGCTTTCTTT	CASSPQLTGNTEAFF
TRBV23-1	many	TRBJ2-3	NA	TGCGCCAGCACACAGGGCCTTGGCACAGATACGCAGTATTTT	CASTQGLGTDTQYF
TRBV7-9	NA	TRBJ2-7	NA	TGTGCCAGCAGCTTAGAATCGGCCGGCGAGCAGTACTTC	CASSLESAGEQYF
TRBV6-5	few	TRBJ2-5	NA	TGTGCCAGCAGTTACGACTTTCAAGAGACCCAGTACTTC	CASSYDFQETQYF
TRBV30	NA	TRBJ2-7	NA	TGTGCCTGGAGTGACCCCGGGACTCTTAGAGGCTACGAGCAGTACTTC	CAWSDPGTLRGYEQYF
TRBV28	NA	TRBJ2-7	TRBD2	TGTGCCAGCAGCCGACTCCTTTCTAGCGGTTATCGCTACGAGCAGTACTTC	CASSRLLSSGYRYEQYF
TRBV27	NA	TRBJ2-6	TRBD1	TGTGCCAGCAGTCCGCTGGGACAGGCTGAATACTCTGGGGCCAACGTCCTGACTTTC	CASSPLGQAEYSGANVLTF
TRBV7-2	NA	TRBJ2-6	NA	TGTGCCAGCAGCTTTTCTCCCGGGGCCAACGTCCTGACTTTC	CASSFSPGANVLTF
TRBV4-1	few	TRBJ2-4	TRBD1	TGCGCCAGCAGCGGAACGCGACAGGGGGGATTAGCCAAAAACATTCAGTACTTC	CASSGTRQGGLAKNIQYF
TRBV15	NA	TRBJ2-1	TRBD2	TGTGCCACCAGCAGAGTCGGGGTAGCGGGGAATGAGCAGTTCTTC	CATSRVGVAGNEQFF
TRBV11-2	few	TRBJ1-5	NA	TGTGCCAGCAGCATCGAGGGTCCCCAGCATTTT	CASSIEGPQHF
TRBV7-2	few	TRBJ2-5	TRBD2	TGTGCCAGCAGCTACGTGCGGGCGGGAGGGCCGGGAGAGACCCAGTACTTC	CASSYVRAGGPGETQYF
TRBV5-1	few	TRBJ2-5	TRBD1	TGCGCCAGCAGCTTGGGAGTAGACAGGGGGCAAGAGACCCAGTACTTC	CASSLGVDRGQETQYF
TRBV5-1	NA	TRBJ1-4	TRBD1	TGCGCCAGCAGCTTGCCGGACAGGGTTGGCGAAAAACTGTTTTTT	CASSLPDRVGEKLFF
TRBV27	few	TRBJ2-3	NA	TGTGCCAGCAGTCGAGCGCTTAAAACAGGGAGAGGGTACACAGATACGCAGTATTTT	CASSRALKTGRGYTDTQYF
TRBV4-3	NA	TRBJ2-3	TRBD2	TGCGCCAGCAGCCCAAGAGCGGGAGGGAGCACAGATACGCAGTATTTT	CASSPRAGGSTDTQYF
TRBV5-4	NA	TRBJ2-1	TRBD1	TGTGCCAGCAGCCAAGATACGCGGGACAGGGATAACTACAATGAGCAGTTCTTC	CASSQDTRDRDNYNEQFF
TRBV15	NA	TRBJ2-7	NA	TGTGCCACCAGCAGAGGGGCGGAGGGGCAGTACTTC	CATSRGAEGQYF
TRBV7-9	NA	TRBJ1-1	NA	TGTGCCAGCAGCCGAAGACCCCCTGAGAACACTGAAGCTTTCTTT	CASSRRPPENTEAFF
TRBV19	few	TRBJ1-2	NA	TGTGCCAGTAGCAACCCTCGGACAGCGAGCACTTATGGCTACACCTTC	CASSNPRTASTYGYTF
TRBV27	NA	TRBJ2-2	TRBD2	TGTGCCAGCAGTTATAAGGCGGGAGGGCCCGCCGGGGAGCTGTTTTTT	CASSYKAGGPAGELFF
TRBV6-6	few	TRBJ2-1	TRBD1	TGTGCCAGCAGGCTACAGGGGTTTCCCCCAACCAATGAGCAGTTCTTC	CASRLQGFPPTNEQFF
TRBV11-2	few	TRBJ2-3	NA	TGTGCCAGCAGCTTAGTTTCAGGTTATACGCAGTATTTT	CASSLVSGYTQYF
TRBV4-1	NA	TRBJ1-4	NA	TGCGCCAGCAGCCAAGGGGTGGGGGCGGCTAATGAAAAACTGTTTTTT	CASSQGVGAANEKLFF
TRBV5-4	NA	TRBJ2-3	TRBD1	TGTGCCAGCAGCTTGGTTCAGGGGGCATTCAATACGCAGTATTTT	CASSLVQGAFNTQYF
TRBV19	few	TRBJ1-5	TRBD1	TGTGCCAGTAGTGCGTGGGGACAGGGATATCAGCCCCAGCATTTT	CASSAWGQGYQPQHF
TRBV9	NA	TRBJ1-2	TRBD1	TGTGCCAGCAGCCCACGACAGGGGAACTATGGCTACACCTTC	CASSPRQGNYGYTF